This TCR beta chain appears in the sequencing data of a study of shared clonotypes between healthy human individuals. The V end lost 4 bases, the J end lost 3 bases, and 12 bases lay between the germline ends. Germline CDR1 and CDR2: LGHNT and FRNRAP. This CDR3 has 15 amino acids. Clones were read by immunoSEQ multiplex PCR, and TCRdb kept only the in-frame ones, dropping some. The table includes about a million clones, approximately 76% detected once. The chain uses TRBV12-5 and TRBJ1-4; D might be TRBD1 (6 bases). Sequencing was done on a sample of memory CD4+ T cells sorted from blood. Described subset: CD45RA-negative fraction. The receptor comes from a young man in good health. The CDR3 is CASGSGQVANEKLFF. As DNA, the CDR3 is TGTGCTAGTGGTTCGGGACAAGTAGCTAATGAAAAACTGTTTTTT.